Listed here are 2 T cell receptor beta chains from one sample, sequenced in a study of monozygotic twins with inflammatory bowel disease. From the 5' RACE reads, TCRdb lists one entry per CDR3 protein and no DNA. There are around 370,000 distinct CDR3 sequences in the sample, with around 2.6% held by the top ten. Sequencing input: blood. The receptors shown here come from a human donor with ulcerative colitis or Crohn's disease, or a healthy co-twin of an affected twin (not recorded which).

This rearrangement joins TRBV5-1 to TRBJ2-2; TCRdb calls TRBD1, which cannot be checked without DNA. This CDR3 region has 16 residues. CDR1 and CDR2 (germline): SGHRS, YFSETQ. The CDR3 loop reads CASSHNPGVNTGELFF.

V usage is TRBV7-2 and J usage is TRBJ2-1. Germline V gene lookup returns CDR1 SGHTA and CDR2 FQGNSA. The CDR3 sequence is 12 residues long. CDR3 sequence reads: CASSLLRSEQFF. Full variable domain (outside the CDR3, taken from reference TRBV7-2 and TRBJ2-1): GAGVSQSPSNKVTEKGKDVELRCDPISGHTALYWYRQSLGQGLEFLIYFQGNSAPDKSGLPSDRFSAERTGGSVSTLTIQRTQQEDSAVYLCASSLLRSEQFFGPGTRLTVL.